One sample yielded the 22 T cell receptor beta chains listed below, sequenced in a study of OX40 agonist ivuxolimab in advanced cancers. Generated by immunoSEQ multiplex PCR, the TCRdb table keeps only in-frame clones and is missing some. This sample has some 22,000 clones, with over 70% found just once. The input for sequencing was CD4+ or CD8+ T cells sorted from blood, taken in a trial of the OX40 agonist ivuxolimab. These receptors all come from an adult with an advanced solid tumor such as melanoma, head and neck, liver or kidney cancer.

V and J are TRBV9 and TRBJ2-6; a weak D match, TRBD2 (5 bases). V lost 4 bases, J lost 0 bases, and 14 bases lay in between. Germline V gene data show CDR1 as SGDLS and CDR2 as YYNGEE. This CDR3 contains 17 residues. The CDR3 nucleotides are TGTGCCAGCAGCCCCCGAGGGCTAAGCTCTGGGGCCAACGTCCTGACTTTC. As protein: CASSPRGLSSGANVLTF.

The CDR3 bases are TGTGCCATCACCCGACAGGGTGATGAGCAGTTCTTC. This gives the protein CAITRQGDEQFF. This chain uses TRBV10-3 with TRBJ2-1; 7 bases match TRBD1. Losses at the gene ends were 7 bases for V and 8 bases for J; bases not matched to a gene: 5. There are 12 residues in the CDR3. Germline-derived CDR1 and CDR2 are ENHRY and SYGVKD.

The chain is built from TRBV2 and TRBJ1-2; D is unresolved. The CDR3 loop spans 13 amino acids. The germline gives CDR1 SNHLY, CDR2 FYNNEI. Trimming stripped 3 bases from V and 7 bases from J, with 12 bases between. This CDR3 reads CASSDRSAGGYTF. CDR3 nucleotide sequence: TGTGCCAGCAGTGACAGGAGCGCGGGTGGCTACACCTTC.

The J gene is TRBJ2-5, the V gene TRBV6-1; tentatively, D is TRBD2 (6 bases). The length of the CDR3 is 14 residues. Trimming took off 5 bases at V and 3 bases at J, with 13 bases between the two ends. Germline V gene lookup returns CDR1 MNHNS and CDR2 SASEGT. CDR3 loop: CASSLGTDKETQYF. DNA of the CDR3: TGTGCCAGCAGTCTCGGGACTGATAAAGAGACCCAGTACTTC.

The chain employs TRBV5-1 and TRBJ2-5; D may correspond to TRBD1 or TRBD2 (5 bases each). The CDR3 has 14 amino acids. Trimming stripped 3 bases from V and 0 bases from J, with 9 bases between. CDR1 and CDR2 from the germline V gene are SGHRS and YFSETQ. The chain's CDR3 is CASSSGRNQETQYF. As DNA, the CDR3 is TGCGCCAGCAGCTCGGGACGGAACCAAGAGACCCAGTACTTC.

The chain combines TRBV7-3 with TRBJ2-2; D is perhaps TRBD1 (6 bases). CDR1 is SGHTA and CDR2 is FQGTGA in the germline V gene. The CDR3 is made up of 16 amino acids. Trimming took off 1 base at V and 6 bases at J, with 15 bases between the two ends. The CDR3 here is CASSLSGGIGAGELFF. CDR3 bases: TGTGCCAGCAGCTTAAGTGGGGGCATAGGGGCCGGGGAGCTGTTTTTT.

V is TRBV30 and J is TRBJ1-3; possible D gene TRBD1, 5 bases. CDR1 is GTSNPN, CDR2 SVGIG, per germline (reference sequence). This CDR3 is built from 14 residues. With 4 bases removed from V and 0 bases from J, the gap between germline ends came to 10 bases. The CDR3 DNA reads TGTGCCTGGAAGGGACGGAACTCTGGAAACACCATATATTTT. It encodes CAWKGRNSGNTIYF.

The chain combines TRBV11-1 with TRBJ2-3; D remains unclear. V shed 0 bases and J shed 5 bases, with 6 bases lying between them. The CDR3 contains 13 residues. Germline CDR1 SGHAT, CDR2 FQDESV (reference sequence). For the CDR3, the DNA is TGTGCCAGCAGCTTAGCCCTAAGAGATACGCAGTATTTT. Encoded protein: CASSLALRDTQYF.

This sequence joins TRBV7-2 and TRBJ1-5, with D unclear. From germline, CDR1 is SGHTA and CDR2 FQGNSA. V lost 2 bases, J lost 4 bases, and 6 bases lay in between. This CDR3 has 13 amino acids. The CDR3, as DNA: TGTGCCAGCAGCTTATTCCCAAATCAGCCCCAGCATTTT. Protein product: CASSLFPNQPQHF.

This rearrangement joins TRBV5-1 to TRBJ2-5; D not resolved. Germline CDR1 is SGHRS and CDR2 is YFSETQ. The CDR3 loop spans 14 amino acids. Between the trimmed V and J ends, which lost 5 bases and 3 bases, there was a span of 14 bases. In DNA, the CDR3 is TGCGCCAGCAGACCCGTGGAGCCAGAAGAGACCCAGTACTTC. Its translation: CASRPVEPEETQYF.

The rearrangement links TRBV21-1 to TRBJ1-2. TRBV21-1 is marked as a pseudogene. The CDR3 spans 13 residues. CDR3 nucleotide sequence: TGTGCCAGCCGCGCGGGGGGGTGCTATGGCTACACCTTC. Translated: CASRAGGCYGYTF.

This clone was picked up one time. V usage is TRBV7-2 and J usage is TRBJ1-1; no reliable D call. V lost 3 bases and J 1 base, leaving 9 bases between the germline ends. The CDR3 has 14 residues. Germline V CDR1 and CDR2: SGHTA, FQGNSA. CDR3 nucleotides: TGTGCCAGCAGCTTTGGGTCGGCGAACACTGAAGCTTTCTTT. The encoded protein is CASSFGSANTEAFF.

This chain uses TRBV7-3 with TRBJ2-3, with a tentative D call TRBD1 (5 bases). Looked up from germline, CDR1 is SGHTA and CDR2 is FQGTGA. V dropped 8 bases and J dropped 3 bases, with 12 bases sitting between them. This CDR3 is 13 amino acids long. The CDR3 spells CASGAGMTDTQYF. CDR3 nucleotide sequence: TGTGCCAGCGGGGCAGGGATGACAGATACGCAGTATTTT.

The rearrangement joins TRBV10-1 to TRBJ1-5; no firm D call. The CDR3 sequence is 12 residues long. Germline loops: CDR1 WNHNN, CDR2 SYGVQD (reference sequence). Trimming cost V 4 bases and J 4 bases, with 5 bases left between them. In nucleotides, the CDR3 is TGCGCCAGCAGTGGGGTAAATCAGCCCCAGCATTTT. It translates to CASSGVNQPQHF.

This clone came up a few times. At one end, the junction sequence differs from germline, possibly due to a read error. This sequence joins TRBV19 and TRBJ2-1; D tentatively fits TRBD1 or TRBD2 (6 bases each). Germline CDR1 LNHDA, CDR2 SQIVND (reference sequence). This CDR3 is 13 amino acids long. This CDR3 is CACRGAVYNEQFF. The CDR3 region has the DNA TGTGCCTGTAGGGGGGCGGTCTACAATGAGCAGTTCTTC.

The chain has TRBV11-2 and TRBJ2-7; tentative D call: TRBD2 (8 bases). V was shortened by 5 bases and J by 0 bases, with 23 bases between the two germline ends. The CDR3 contains 18 residues. Germline V CDR1 and CDR2: SGHAT, FQNNGV. CDR3 protein: CASSRTGASGGDSYEQYF. CDR3 nucleotide sequence: TGTGCCAGCAGCCGTACAGGGGCCAGCGGGGGTGACTCCTACGAGCAGTACTTC. Combining the CDR3 with reference TRBV11-2 and TRBJ2-7 gives the whole variable domain EAGVAQSPRYKIIEKRQSVAFWCNPISGHATLYWYQQILGQGPKLLIQFQNNGVVDDSQLPKDRFSAERLKGVDSTLKIQPAKLEDSAVYLCASSRTGASGGDSYEQYFGPGTRLTVT.

J is TRBJ2-4 and V is TRBV7-2, with D perhaps matching TRBD2 (6 bases). Between the trimmed V and J ends, which lost 1 base and 7 bases, there was a span of 8 bases. The germline V gene encodes CDR1 SGHTA and CDR2 FQGNSA. This CDR3 is built from 13 residues. The CDR3 here is CASSLGRGNIQYF. The CDR3 DNA is TGTGCCAGCAGCTTAGGGAGGGGTAACATTCAGTACTTC.

The chain combines TRBV28 with TRBJ1-2, with TRBD1 as a possible D gene (5 bases). V was shortened by 3 bases and J by 0 bases, with 8 bases between the two germline ends. The CDR3 covers 14 residues. From germline, CDR1 is MDHEN and CDR2 SYDVKM. CDR3 sequence reads: CASSLDIANYGYTF. In nucleotides, the CDR3 is TGTGCCAGCAGTTTGGACATAGCTAACTATGGCTACACCTTC.

The chain employs TRBV21-1 and TRBJ1-4. TRBV21-1 is annotated as a pseudogene. The CDR3 contains 15 residues. CDR3 protein: CASSKARGVNEKLFF. CDR3 in DNA: TGTGCCAGCAGCAAAGCGCGAGGCGTTAATGAAAAACTGTTTTTT.

J is TRBJ2-3 and V is TRBV4-1; 13 nucleotides line up with TRBD2. V gave up 1 base and J gave up 3 bases; unmatched junction bases: 7. The CDR3 has 18 residues. CDR1 MGHRA and CDR2 YSYEKL come from the germline V gene. Here the CDR3 DNA reads TGCGCCAGCAGCCAAGGGCCCGGGACTAGCGGGAAAACAGATACGCAGTATTTT. Translated: CASSQGPGTSGKTDTQYF.

The genes are TRBV2 and TRBJ2-5; 7 bases map to TRBD2. The germline CDR1 and CDR2 sequences are SNHLY and FYNNEI. J lost 4 bases, V lost 2 bases, and 7 bases had no gene match. CDR3 size: 15 residues. The CDR3 nucleotides are TGTGCCAGCAGTGAAAGGCTAGGGAGGGGAGAGACCCAGTACTTC. Translation gives CASSERLGRGETQYF. The full variable domain, rest sourced from reference TRBV2 and TRBJ2-5, is EPEVTQTPSHQVTQMGQEVILRCVPISNHLYFYWYRQILGQKVEFLVSFYNNEISEKSEIFDDQFSVERPDGSNFTLKIRSTKLEDSAMYFCASSERLGRGETQYFGPGTRLLVL.

This clone was detected only once. This chain connects TRBV11-2 to TRBJ2-2; D is unclear. CDR1 and CDR2 from the germline V gene are SGHAT and FQNNGV. Deletions cut 3 bases from V and 7 bases from J, with 6 bases between. The CDR3 contains 12 residues. The CDR3 protein is CASSFHLGELFF. The CDR3, as DNA: TGTGCCAGCAGCTTCCATCTCGGGGAGCTGTTTTTT.